A selection of T cell receptor beta chains follows, all from one sample in a study of CD8 T cells in Susac syndrome. TCRdb called the immunoSEQ multiplex PCR reads again in MiXCR, with one record for every CDR3 protein. The sample comprises about 160,000 distinct CDR3 sequences, around 90% of which are singletons, and more than 0.07% rests with the top ten. The sample comprised CD4+ T cells from PBMCs. The receptors derive from a human donor in good health. The CDR3 runs from the conserved cysteine through the conserved F or W. The D gene is left open where the match is weak. A row's size may be missing; if present it is once, few, many or a size class.

len: 14
d_gene: TRBD1
j_gene: TRBJ2-7
abundance: few
v_gene: TRBV12-3/TRBV12-4
CDR3nt: TGTGCCAGCAGTGGACAGGTGGGCTCCTACGAGCAGTACTTC
CDR3aa: CASSGQVGSYEQYF

len: 13
d_gene: .
j_gene: TRBJ2-5
abundance: .
v_gene: TRBV27
CDR3nt: TGTGCCAGCAGTTCAGAGTTGGAAGAGACCCAGTACTTC
CDR3aa: CASSSELEETQYF

len: 14
d_gene: .
j_gene: TRBJ2-7
abundance: few
v_gene: TRBV29-1
CDR3nt: TGCAGCGTCTCAAAGACAGCCAGCTCCTACGAGCAGTACTTC
CDR3aa: CSVSKTASSYEQYF

len: 16
d_gene: TRBD1
j_gene: TRBJ2-2
abundance: .
v_gene: TRBV28
CDR3nt: TGTGCCAGCACACCACCGGGACAGGGGTACACCGGGGAGCTGTTTTTT
CDR3aa: CASTPPGQGYTGELFF

len: 15
d_gene: .
j_gene: TRBJ1-1
abundance: .
v_gene: TRBV13
CDR3nt: TGTGCCAGCAGCTTAGGACATATGGTGAACACTGAAGCTTTCTTT
CDR3aa: CASSLGHMVNTEAFF

len: 15
d_gene: .
j_gene: TRBJ1-5
abundance: .
v_gene: TRBV11-1
CDR3nt: TGTGCCAGCAGCTTTGACTCGGTTGACAATCAGCCCCAGCATTTT
CDR3aa: CASSFDSVDNQPQHF

len: 15
d_gene: TRBD1
j_gene: TRBJ2-7
abundance: .
v_gene: TRBV9
CDR3nt: TGTGCCAGCAGCCCCAGACAGGGAAGGACCTACGAGCAGTACTTC
CDR3aa: CASSPRQGRTYEQYF

len: 15
d_gene: TRBD1
j_gene: TRBJ1-3
abundance: once
v_gene: TRBV5-1
CDR3nt: TGCGCCAGCAAGGACAGGGACGAATCTGGAAACACCATATATTTT
CDR3aa: CASKDRDESGNTIYF

len: 15
d_gene: TRBD1
j_gene: TRBJ2-1
abundance: .
v_gene: TRBV7-2
CDR3nt: TGTGCCAGCAGCCCGGACAGGGTGGCTGCCGTTGAGCAGTTCTTC
CDR3aa: CASSPDRVAAVEQFF

len: 14
d_gene: TRBD1
j_gene: TRBJ2-7
abundance: once
v_gene: TRBV7-9
CDR3nt: TGTGCCAGCAGCCCGACAGGGGCGAGTGACGAGCAGTACTTC
CDR3aa: CASSPTGASDEQYF

len: 13
d_gene: TRBD2
j_gene: TRBJ2-6
abundance: .
v_gene: TRBV7-2
CDR3nt: TGTGCCACCGGGGGGGCTGGGGCCAACGTCCTGACTTTC
CDR3aa: CATGGAGANVLTF

len: 16
d_gene: .
j_gene: TRBJ2-3
abundance: .
v_gene: TRBV4-3
CDR3nt: TGCGCCAGCAGCCAAGCCGGTTGGGGTGGCACAGATACGCAGTATTTT
CDR3aa: CASSQAGWGGTDTQYF

len: 13
d_gene: .
j_gene: TRBJ1-2
abundance: .
v_gene: TRBV27
CDR3nt: TGTGCCAGCAGGCGTACGACCGTCTATGGCTACACCTTC
CDR3aa: CASRRTTVYGYTF

len: 15
d_gene: .
j_gene: TRBJ1-1
abundance: .
v_gene: TRBV10-2
CDR3nt: TGCGCCAGCAGTGAGCCTCGGGCCACCAACACTGAAGCTTTCTTT
CDR3aa: CASSEPRATNTEAFF

len: 15
d_gene: TRBD1
j_gene: TRBJ2-7
abundance: .
v_gene: TRBV5-1
CDR3nt: TGCGCCAGCAGCTTAGGGAATACAGGGGGGTACGAGCAGTACTTC
CDR3aa: CASSLGNTGGYEQYF

len: 11
d_gene: .
j_gene: TRBJ2-2
abundance: .
v_gene: TRBV20-1
CDR3nt: TGCAGTGCCAGCAGTGGTCGGGAGCTGTTTTTT
CDR3aa: CSASSGRELFF

len: 12
d_gene: .
j_gene: TRBJ1-4
abundance: .
v_gene: TRBV7-9
CDR3nt: TGTGCCAGCAGCCTCCGGGGAGAAAAACTGTTTTTT
CDR3aa: CASSLRGEKLFF

len: 15
d_gene: .
j_gene: TRBJ2-7
abundance: .
v_gene: TRBV5-1
CDR3nt: TGCGCCAGCAGCGAGGCGACAGGCAGGACCTACGAGCAGTACTTC
CDR3aa: CASSEATGRTYEQYF

len: 16
d_gene: .
j_gene: TRBJ1-5
abundance: .
v_gene: TRBV20-1
CDR3nt: TGCAGTGCTTTTCTACAAGGCCTATTTAGCAATCAGCCCCAGCATTTT
CDR3aa: CSAFLQGLFSNQPQHF

len: 15
d_gene: TRBD1
j_gene: TRBJ2-1
abundance: .
v_gene: TRBV9
CDR3nt: TGTGCCAGCAGCGCGTCCCGGGACAGGGCGGTACAGCAGTTCTTC
CDR3aa: CASSASRDRAVQQFF

len: 13
d_gene: .
j_gene: TRBJ1-1
abundance: once
v_gene: TRBV30
CDR3nt: TGTGCCTGGAGTGTAACAGTGGACACTGAAGCTTTCTTT
CDR3aa: CAWSVTVDTEAFF

len: 15
d_gene: .
j_gene: TRBJ2-2
abundance: .
v_gene: TRBV4-1
CDR3nt: TGCGCCAGCAGCCCCCGGGAGGGGGCAACCGGGGAGCTGTTTTTT
CDR3aa: CASSPREGATGELFF

len: 14
d_gene: .
j_gene: TRBJ1-5
abundance: once
v_gene: TRBV7-2
CDR3nt: TGTGCCAGCAGCTTATGGACTTCCAATCAGCCCCAGCATTTT
CDR3aa: CASSLWTSNQPQHF

len: 15
d_gene: TRBD1
j_gene: TRBJ1-2
abundance: .
v_gene: TRBV7-9
CDR3nt: TGTGCCAGCAGCTATAGAGGGCAGGGGGCCTATGGCTACACCTTC
CDR3aa: CASSYRGQGAYGYTF

len: 14
d_gene: .
j_gene: TRBJ1-5
abundance: .
v_gene: TRBV19
CDR3nt: TGTGCCAGTAGTATAACAGGGTTAAGTCAGCCCCAGCATTTT
CDR3aa: CASSITGLSQPQHF

len: 15
d_gene: .
j_gene: TRBJ2-3
abundance: .
v_gene: TRBV28
CDR3nt: TGTGCCAGCACCATCTCAGGGCAGGCCACAGATACGCAGTATTTT
CDR3aa: CASTISGQATDTQYF

len: 15
d_gene: TRBD2
j_gene: TRBJ2-1
abundance: .
v_gene: TRBV3-1
CDR3nt: TGTGCCAGCAGCCCAGGGACTAGCGCTTACAATGAGCAGTTCTTC
CDR3aa: CASSPGTSAYNEQFF

len: 13
d_gene: .
j_gene: TRBJ1-2
abundance: .
v_gene: TRBV29-1
CDR3nt: TGCAGCGCCACAGGGTCTCTTTACTATGGCTACACCTTC
CDR3aa: CSATGSLYYGYTF

len: 13
d_gene: .
j_gene: TRBJ2-1
abundance: .
v_gene: TRBV7-8
CDR3nt: TGTGCCAGCAGCTTGGGCACGTTCAATGAGCAGTTCTTC
CDR3aa: CASSLGTFNEQFF

len: 17
d_gene: TRBD1
j_gene: TRBJ2-7
abundance: .
v_gene: TRBV5-1
CDR3nt: TGCGCCAGCAGCTTGGGGGACAGGGGTCCTGCATCCTACGAGCAGTACTTC
CDR3aa: CASSLGDRGPASYEQYF

len: 13
d_gene: .
j_gene: TRBJ2-5
abundance: .
v_gene: TRBV19
CDR3nt: TGTGCCAGTAGTGATCTAGCGATAGAGACCCAGTACTTC
CDR3aa: CASSDLAIETQYF

len: 14
d_gene: TRBD1
j_gene: TRBJ1-6
abundance: .
v_gene: TRBV20-1
CDR3nt: TGCAGTGCTCCCAGGGGGCCGGGTAATTCACCCCTCCACTTT
CDR3aa: CSAPRGPGNSPLHF

len: 14
d_gene: .
j_gene: TRBJ2-5
abundance: .
v_gene: TRBV10-3
CDR3nt: TGTGCCATCAAAAATCTTGGGGTCCAAGAGACCCAGTACTTC
CDR3aa: CAIKNLGVQETQYF

len: 15
d_gene: .
j_gene: TRBJ1-5
abundance: .
v_gene: TRBV5-6
CDR3nt: TGTGCCAGCAGCTTGGCGTCTTATAGCAATCAGCCCCAGCATTTT
CDR3aa: CASSLASYSNQPQHF

len: 12
d_gene: .
j_gene: TRBJ1-1
abundance: .
v_gene: TRBV5-4
CDR3nt: TGTGCCAGCAGCGCCTCCGGCACTGAAGCTTTCTTT
CDR3aa: CASSASGTEAFF

len: 15
d_gene: TRBD2
j_gene: TRBJ2-7
abundance: .
v_gene: TRBV20-1
CDR3nt: TGCAGTGCTAGTATTCGGCTAGCGGGATTAAACGAGCAGTACTTC
CDR3aa: CSASIRLAGLNEQYF

len: 14
d_gene: TRBD1
j_gene: TRBJ2-5
abundance: once
v_gene: TRBV5-1
CDR3nt: TGCGCCAGCAGCTTGGGGGACAGCCAAGAGACCCAGTACTTC
CDR3aa: CASSLGDSQETQYF

len: 13
d_gene: TRBD1
j_gene: TRBJ1-4
abundance: .
v_gene: TRBV6-6
CDR3nt: TGTGCCAGCAGTTACTCGACAGGGGAAAAACTGTTTTTT
CDR3aa: CASSYSTGEKLFF

len: 16
d_gene: .
j_gene: TRBJ2-3
abundance: .
v_gene: TRBV5-1
CDR3nt: TGCGCCAGCAGCGGCGACCCCGGCGGGGGCACAGATACGCAGTATTTT
CDR3aa: CASSGDPGGGTDTQYF

len: 18
d_gene: .
j_gene: TRBJ2-4
abundance: .
v_gene: TRBV4-1
CDR3nt: TGCGCCAGCAGCCATAACCCACAGGAAATCCGATTCAAAAACATTCAGTACTTC
CDR3aa: CASSHNPQEIRFKNIQYF

len: 17
d_gene: TRBD1
j_gene: TRBJ1-4
abundance: .
v_gene: TRBV25-1
CDR3nt: TGTGCCAGCAGTGGTGGGACAGGGAAGGTTTTGGATGAAAAACTGTTTTTT
CDR3aa: CASSGGTGKVLDEKLFF

len: 13
d_gene: .
j_gene: TRBJ1-1
abundance: .
v_gene: TRBV13
CDR3nt: TGTGCCAGCAGCTTAAGGCGTGCCACTGAAGCTTTCTTT
CDR3aa: CASSLRRATEAFF

len: 14
d_gene: TRBD2
j_gene: TRBJ2-7
abundance: .
v_gene: TRBV7-9
CDR3nt: TGTGCCAGCAGCTCATTAGCGGGCCCTACGTTGCAGTACTTC
CDR3aa: CASSSLAGPTLQYF

len: 12
d_gene: .
j_gene: TRBJ1-1
abundance: .
v_gene: TRBV7-2
CDR3nt: TGTGCCAGCAGCTCCGGCCACGCTGGGGCTTTCTTT
CDR3aa: CASSSGHAGAFF

len: 17
d_gene: .
j_gene: TRBJ2-2
abundance: .
v_gene: TRBV7-2
CDR3nt: TGTGCCAGCAGCTTAGGTAGCGGCAGGCTGAGGACCGGGGAGCTGTTTTTT
CDR3aa: CASSLGSGRLRTGELFF

len: 15
d_gene: .
j_gene: TRBJ2-2
abundance: .
v_gene: TRBV6-6
CDR3nt: TGTGCCAGCAGTTACACTGGTGGAAACACCGGGGAGCTGTTTTTT
CDR3aa: CASSYTGGNTGELFF

len: 13
d_gene: TRBD1
j_gene: TRBJ2-7
abundance: once
v_gene: TRBV7-9
CDR3nt: TGTGCCAGCAGCACAGGGGGGACCTACGAGCAGTACTTC
CDR3aa: CASSTGGTYEQYF

len: 15
d_gene: .
j_gene: TRBJ2-2
abundance: .
v_gene: TRBV24-1
CDR3nt: TGTGCCACCAGTGATTCGGACAGTTTTACCGGGGAGCTGTTTTTT
CDR3aa: CATSDSDSFTGELFF

len: 12
d_gene: .
j_gene: TRBJ2-2
abundance: .
v_gene: TRBV28
CDR3nt: TGTGCCATCACGGAGAACACCGGGGAGCTGTTTTTT
CDR3aa: CAITENTGELFF

len: 15
d_gene: .
j_gene: TRBJ1-4
abundance: .
v_gene: TRBV4-3
CDR3nt: TGCGCCAGCAGCCAAGAGGCAGGGGACGATGAAAAACTGTTTTTT
CDR3aa: CASSQEAGDDEKLFF

len: 15
d_gene: .
j_gene: TRBJ2-1
abundance: .
v_gene: TRBV6-5
CDR3nt: TGTGCCAGCCTAGCGAGGCCGAGCTCCTACAATGAGCAGTTCTTC
CDR3aa: CASLARPSSYNEQFF

len: 12
d_gene: .
j_gene: TRBJ2-2
abundance: .
v_gene: TRBV20-1
CDR3nt: TGCAGTGCCCTAAAGGACACCGGGGAGCTGTTTTTT
CDR3aa: CSALKDTGELFF

len: 15
d_gene: .
j_gene: TRBJ1-6
abundance: .
v_gene: TRBV20-1
CDR3nt: TGCAGTGCTAGAGATCGAGGGCTGAATAATTCACCCCTCCACTTT
CDR3aa: CSARDRGLNNSPLHF